What follows are 10 T cell receptor beta chains derived from one specimen sequenced in a study of T-cell memory formation after mild COVID-19. TCRdb reanalysed the 5' RACE reads using MiXCR and keeps one entry per CDR3 protein. This table has around 390,000 distinct CDR3 sequences, about 17% appearing once. Sequencing was done on a sample of PBMCs or a T cell subset sorted from them (not recorded which). The receptors shown here come from a man in his late teens or twenties who had mild COVID-19 (a few samples of this study predate the infection). Cell type and time point are not known.

This chain uses TRBV20-1 with TRBJ1-5, with 9 positions matching TRBD1. V dropped 6 bases and J dropped 6; count of bases not matched to a gene: 6. CDR3 length: 13 amino acids. In germline, CDR1 is DFQATT, CDR2 SNEGSKA (reference sequence). The CDR3: CSAPDRGGQPQHF. CDR3 DNA sequence: TGCAGTGCCCCGGACAGGGGCGGTCAGCCCCAGCATTTT.

This clonotype was observed a single time. The chain carries TRBV3-1 and TRBJ2-3; D unresolved. V was trimmed by 3 bases and J by 0 bases, leaving 10 bases between them. Per the germline V gene, CDR1 is LGHDT and CDR2 is YNNKEL (reference sequence). This CDR3 has 15 residues. The CDR3: CASSHRLESTDTQYF. The CDR3, as DNA: TGTGCCAGCAGCCACCGACTGGAAAGCACAGATACGCAGTATTTT.

The chain joins TRBV12-3 or TRBV12-4 to TRBJ2-3; 10 bases map to TRBD1. V was clipped by 8 bases and J by 2 bases; unmatched bases: 7. This CDR3 has 15 residues. Here the CDR3 DNA reads TGTGCCAGCCATCAGGGACAGGGGCTCACAGATACGCAGTATTTT. Encoded protein: CASHQGQGLTDTQYF.

This clonotype was detected a few times. The rearrangement links TRBV7-8 to TRBJ2-2; D call uncertain. V shed 5 bases and J shed 3 bases, with 19 bases lying between them. CDR1 SGHVS and CDR2 FQNEAQ come from the germline V gene. CDR3 length equals 17 residues. The CDR3 sequence: CASSARIRRRDTGELFF. CDR3 coding DNA: TGTGCCAGCAGCGCTCGGATTAGGCGGAGAGACACCGGGGAGCTGTTTTTT.

This clonotype came up a few times. The gene calls are TRBV5-1 and TRBJ1-5, with a weak D call TRBD1 (5 bases). Trimming cost V 4 bases and J 5 bases, with 16 bases left between them. The CDR3 length is 15 residues. Germline V gene data show CDR1 as SGHRS and CDR2 as YFSETQ. The CDR3 region is CASSAGTGTYQPQHF. CDR3 DNA sequence: TGCGCCAGCAGCGCGGGGACGGGAACTTATCAGCCCCAGCATTTT.

V usage is TRBV30 and J usage is TRBJ1-5; no definite D call. Germline V gives CDR1 GTSNPN, CDR2 SVGIG (reference sequence). This CDR3 comprises 13 residues. V was trimmed by 0 bases and J by 0 bases, leaving 3 bases between them. The CDR3 DNA follows: TGTGCCTGGAGTGTAAGTAGCAATCAGCCCCAGCATTTT. It specifies CAWSVSSNQPQHF.

This clonotype was detected ten times or more. This rearrangement joins TRBV5-1 to TRBJ2-2; TRBD1 agrees at 9 bases. The CDR3 spans 15 residues. V lost 3 bases to trimming and J lost 3 bases; unmatched junction nucleotides: 3. CDR1 and CDR2 (germline): SGHRS, YFSETQ. In DNA, the CDR3 is TGCGCCAGCAGCTGGGACAGGGCGGACACCGGGGAGCTGTTTTTT. This encodes CASSWDRADTGELFF.

V gene TRBV6-2 or TRBV6-3 combines with J gene TRBJ1-2; a weak D match, TRBD1 (6 bases). V was shortened by 2 bases and J by 5 bases, with 12 bases between the two germline ends. CDR3 length: 14 residues. Germline CDR1 MNHEY, CDR2 SVGEGT. CDR3 amino acids: CASSYPQGTYGYTF. The CDR3 coding sequence is TGTGCCAGCAGTTACCCACAGGGAACGTATGGCTACACCTTC.

Here the CDR3 reads CASSRSGAEAFF. The CDR3, as DNA: TGTGCCAGCAGCCGGTCCGGCGCTGAAGCTTTCTTT. The chain couples TRBV7-9 to TRBJ1-1, with no clear D. Looked up from germline, CDR1 is SEHNR and CDR2 is FQNEAQ (reference sequence). The CDR3 spans 12 residues. V was cut by 5 bases and J by 6 bases, with 10 bases left in between.

This clonotype was counted ten times or more. The chain couples TRBV24-1 to TRBJ2-3; no firm D call. CDR1 is KGHDR and CDR2 is SFDVKD in the germline V gene. This CDR3 spans 15 amino acids. V dropped 4 bases and J dropped 3 bases, with 13 bases sitting between them. The CDR3 nucleotides read TGTGCCACCAGTGAAGCTCGGACGCCAACAGATACGCAGTATTTT. Protein product: CATSEARTPTDTQYF.